These 20 T cell receptor beta chains were sequenced from one sample in a study of OX40 agonist ivuxolimab in advanced cancers. Produced via immunoSEQ multiplex PCR; TCRdb's table is partial and in-frame only. This sample yields roughly 93,000 clones, of which about 89% are seen a single time; 1.6% belongs to the top ten. This specimen was CD4+ or CD8+ T cells sorted from blood, taken in a trial of the OX40 agonist ivuxolimab. The receptor source for this set is an adult with an advanced solid tumor such as melanoma, head and neck, liver or kidney cancer.

This sequence joins TRBV5-4 and TRBJ1-1; perhaps TRBD1 as D (6 bases). CDR3 length: 14 residues. Between the trimmed V and J ends, which lost 2 bases and 5 bases, there was a span of 13 bases. Germline V gene lookup returns CDR1 SGHNT and CDR2 YYREEE (reference sequence). CDR3 sequence: CASSFENRETEAFF. The CDR3, as DNA: TGTGCCAGCAGCTTTGAGAACAGGGAGACTGAAGCTTTCTTT.

J is TRBJ2-7 and V is TRBV2, with D possibly being TRBD1 (6 bases). Trimming removed 6 bases at V and 6 bases at J, with 12 bases between. Germline V gene data show CDR1 as SNHLY and CDR2 as FYNNEI. The CDR3 is made up of 12 amino acids. CDR3 bases: TGTGCCAGCAGGAAACAGGGTACCGAGCAGTACTTC. This translates into CASRKQGTEQYF.

V and J are TRBV29-1 and TRBJ2-2; D uncertain. CDR1 is SQVTM and CDR2 is ANQGSEA in the germline V gene. The CDR3 runs 11 residues. Trimming removed 5 bases at V and 10 bases at J, with 11 bases between. The CDR3 loop reads CSVLYLEELFF. The CDR3, as DNA: TGCAGCGTTCTATACCTGGAGGAGCTGTTTTTT.

V and J are TRBV18 and TRBJ1-3, with unresolved D. Germline V gene lookup returns CDR1 KGHSH and CDR2 LQKENI. The CDR3 extends over 14 amino acids. Between the trimmed V and J ends, which lost 6 bases and 0 bases, there was a span of 9 bases. The CDR3 DNA sequence: TGTGCCAGCTCCCCTGGGTACTCTGGAAACACCATATATTTT. This gives the protein CASSPGYSGNTIYF.

Concerning this clone itself: The sample holds other DNA sequences that translate to the same CDR3. The chain has TRBV5-4 and TRBJ1-2; TRBD1 agrees at 8 bases. Germline assignment: CDR1 SGHNT and CDR2 YYREEE (reference sequence). There are 14 residues in the CDR3. The J segment lost 5 bases and the V segment lost 0 bases, leaving 3 bases of the junction unmatched. The CDR3 DNA follows: TGTGCCAGCAGCTTGGGGCAGGGGGCATATGGCTACACCTTC. Protein product: CASSLGQGAYGYTF.

The chain links TRBV11-2 to TRBJ2-7; TRBD1 agrees at 8 bases. J gave up 2 bases and V 5 bases, and 11 bases lay outside the gene matches. The length of the CDR3 is 16 residues. CDR1 and CDR2 (germline): SGHAT, FQNNGV. CDR3 sequence: CASSPIRDRLTYEQYF. The DNA of the CDR3 is TGTGCCAGCAGCCCTATCCGGGACAGGCTTACCTACGAGCAGTACTTC. The whole variable domain, remainder taken from reference TRBV11-2 and TRBJ2-7, is EAGVAQSPRYKIIEKRQSVAFWCNPISGHATLYWYQQILGQGPKLLIQFQNNGVVDDSQLPKDRFSAERLKGVDSTLKIQPAKLEDSAVYLCASSPIRDRLTYEQYFGPGTRLTVT.

This clone occurred a few times. The J gene is TRBJ1-1, the V gene TRBV19, with D unclear. Germline V gives CDR1 LNHDA, CDR2 SQIVND (reference sequence). The CDR3 runs to 13 residues. The germline V and J ends were trimmed by 6 bases and 1 base, with 9 bases remaining between them. The DNA for the CDR3 is TGTGCCAGTAGCCAAGGCCAGAACACTGAAGCTTTCTTT. Encoded protein: CASSQGQNTEAFF.

The chain links TRBV15 to TRBJ2-1, with 10 bases that match TRBD2. The CDR3 is 16 amino acids. Germline values: CDR1 LNHNV, CDR2 YYDKDF (reference sequence). Trimming removed 3 bases from V and 9 bases from J; junction bases left unmatched: 11. CDR3 nucleotides: TGTGCCACCAGCAGTGAAAGCGGGAGGGCCGCCGGTGAGCAGTTCTTC. The encoded protein is CATSSESGRAAGEQFF.

The chain has TRBV7-8 and TRBJ2-7; D is undetermined. V shed 4 bases and J shed 0 bases, with 4 bases lying between them. This CDR3 comprises 12 residues. Per the germline V gene, CDR1 is SGHVS and CDR2 is FQNEAQ. The CDR3 nucleotides are TGTGCCAGCAGCTGGGACTCCTACGAGCAGTACTTC. This encodes CASSWDSYEQYF.

This chain links TRBV5-4 with TRBJ1-2; 9 bases are shared with TRBD1. CDR3 length: 15 amino acids. Per the germline V gene, CDR1 is SGHNT and CDR2 is YYREEE (reference sequence). The V segment lost 3 bases and the J segment 6 bases; nucleotides outside the gene matches: 9. The CDR3 region has the DNA TGTGCCAGCAGCTCCGAGTCGGACAGGGGAAATGGCTACACCTTC. Amino acids: CASSSESDRGNGYTF.

The J gene is TRBJ2-3, the V gene TRBV28, with D perhaps being TRBD1 or TRBD2 (5 bases each). CDR1 is MDHEN and CDR2 is SYDVKM in the germline V gene. There are 16 residues in the CDR3. V was clipped by 6 bases and J by 4 bases, with 20 bases between them. The CDR3 bases are TGTGCCAGCAGCCCCCCCTGGGGGAAGAGGGCAGATACGCAGTATTTT. Translation gives CASSPPWGKRADTQYF.

The chain uses TRBV18 and TRBJ2-1, with 7 bases matching TRBD1. The germline CDR1 and CDR2 sequences are KGHSH and LQKENI. The CDR3 consists of 13 residues. V was clipped by 0 bases and J by 9 bases; unmatched bases: 2. CDR3 loop: CASSPPTGSEQFF. The CDR3 nucleotides read TGTGCCAGCTCACCACCGACAGGGTCTGAGCAGTTCTTC.

The genes are TRBV7-8 and TRBJ2-3; D is perhaps TRBD2 (6 bases). Trimming took 1 base from V and 0 from J, leaving 8 bases between them. There are 15 residues in the CDR3. CDR1 is SGHVS and CDR2 is FQNEAQ in the germline V gene. The CDR3 nucleotides read TGTGCCAGCAGCTTAGTAGGGACTAGCACAGATACGCAGTATTTT. Translating gives CASSLVGTSTDTQYF.

The V gene is TRBV7-9, the J gene TRBJ2-7; 8 bases map to TRBD1. This CDR3 contains 15 residues. The germline gives CDR1 SEHNR, CDR2 FQNEAQ (reference sequence). With 3 bases clipped from V and 2 bases from J, the junction kept 6 bases outside the gene matches. The CDR3 DNA reads TGTGCCAGCAGCTTGGCCGGGACAGGAACCTACGAGCAGTACTTC. Translation gives CASSLAGTGTYEQYF.

V usage is TRBV5-4 and J usage is TRBJ2-4; no clear D gene. The CDR3 is 14 residues long. The germline V gene has CDR1 SGHNT and CDR2 YYREEE (reference sequence). The V end lost 1 base, the J end lost 3 bases, and 8 bases lay between the germline ends. CDR3 residues: CASSLSNGKNIQYF. The CDR3 bases are TGTGCCAGCAGCTTGAGTAACGGCAAAAACATTCAGTACTTC. The full variable domain, completed using reference TRBV5-4 and TRBJ2-4, is ETGVTQSPTHLIKTRGQQVTLRCSSQSGHNTVSWYQQALGQGPQFIFQYYREEENGRGNFPPRFSGLQFPNYSSELNVNALELDDSALYLCASSLSNGKNIQYFGAGTRLSVL.

The chain recombines TRBV30 with TRBJ1-2, with 7 bases lining up with TRBD1. J lost 5 bases, V lost 0 bases, and 9 bases had no gene match. The CDR3 sequence is 15 residues long. The V gene's germline CDR1 is GTSNPN and CDR2 SVGIG (reference sequence). CDR3 in amino acids: CAWSVLGGVPYGYTF. DNA of the CDR3: TGTGCCTGGAGTGTATTAGGGGGCGTCCCTTATGGCTACACCTTC.

The chain recombines TRBV29-1 with TRBJ2-7; D possibly corresponds to TRBD2 (6 bases). The CDR3 loop spans 13 amino acids. The germline gives CDR1 SQVTM, CDR2 ANQGSEA. Trimming pared 6 bases from V and 4 bases from J, leaving 16 bases between. The CDR3 DNA follows: TGCAGCGTCACAGACGGAGGGGCATACGAGCAGTACTTC. Its translation: CSVTDGGAYEQYF.

This chain connects TRBV28 to TRBJ2-7; the D is unclear. Germline V lookup: CDR1 MDHEN, CDR2 SYDVKM. V lost 2 bases to trimming and J lost 2 bases, with 7 bases between them. The CDR3 has 13 residues. The CDR3 DNA reads as TGTGCCAGCAGTTTAAAAGACCCCTACGAGCAGTACTTC. Its protein is CASSLKDPYEQYF.

The rearrangement links TRBV6-5 to TRBJ2-7; no firm D call. Germline loops: CDR1 MNHEY, CDR2 SVGAGI. Trimming pared 5 bases from V and 3 bases from J, leaving 11 bases between. CDR3 length: 13 amino acids. The CDR3 DNA reads TGTGCCAGCAGTCAACGGCCGTTCTACGAGCAGTACTTC. It encodes CASSQRPFYEQYF.

In its sample, this clone was seen a few times. The chain is built from TRBV9 and TRBJ1-1; D ambiguous. The CDR3 has 13 amino acids. Germline values: CDR1 SGDLS, CDR2 YYNGEE. V shed 4 bases and J shed 5 bases, with 12 bases lying between them. The CDR3 loop is CASSPGGVTEAFF. Written as DNA, the CDR3 is TGTGCCAGCAGCCCCGGCGGCGTTACTGAAGCTTTCTTT.